This T cell receptor (beta chain) was sequenced in a study of blood T cell repertoires in COVID-19. Libraries were prepared by immunoSEQ multiplex PCR; TCRdb keeps only in-frame clonotypes and omits some of them. The sample includes just under 40,000 clones, 85% of them seen just once. Trimming cost V 7 bases and J 2 bases, with 16 bases left between them. This CDR3 contains 15 residues. Germline V gene lookup returns CDR1 SNHLY and CDR2 FYNNEI. The TCR originated in a human donor in a cohort sampled during active COVID-19. The genes are TRBV2 and TRBJ2-3, with D tentatively TRBD1 (6 bases). The sample was peripheral blood. In DNA, the CDR3 is TGTGCCAGCATGTCACAGGGCGTCTCCACAGATACGCAGTATTTT. Translated: CASMSQGVSTDTQYF. The entire variable domain, with the rest obtained from reference TRBV2 and TRBJ2-3, is as follows: EPEVTQTPSHQVTQMGQEVILRCVPISNHLYFYWYRQILGQKVEFLVSFYNNEISEKSEIFDDQFSVERPDGSNFTLKIRSTKLEDSAMYFCASMSQGVSTDTQYFGPGTRLTVL.